The clone carrying this T cell receptor beta chain has a single count. How the authors handled the data: Amplification with reference gene primers provided the estimates of nucleated cell counts. Here immunoSEQ multiplex PCR was the method, and the copy in TCRdb shows in-frame clones only, minus some. That table is the source of V, J and clone size, and D and trimming were worked out from the DNA. The sample shows 88,000 or so clones, over 75% of them seen only once. There are 13 residues in the CDR3. Germline lookup yields CDR1 MNHEY and CDR2 SMNVEV (reference sequence). V lost 5 bases and J 3 bases, leaving 7 bases between the germline ends. This entry comes from a study of blood T cell repertoires in COVID-19. Study-wide context: Material from acute and convalescent COVID-19 was sourced from the United States, Italy and Spain. The analysed material was cDNA or gDNA that came from T cells, B-cell-depleted T cells, or PBMCs.

The sequence came from a man between 60 and 75 years old with acute or convalescent COVID-19. J is TRBJ2-2 and V is TRBV27; no firm D call. The sequencing sample was made of peripheral blood. The CDR3 is CASSDFDTGELFF. In nucleotides, the CDR3 is TGTGCCAGCAGTGACTTCGACACCGGGGAGCTGTTTTTT.